The 5 T cell receptor beta chains reported below all come from one sample, sequenced in a study of shared clonotypes between healthy human individuals. Clones were read by immunoSEQ multiplex PCR, and TCRdb kept only the in-frame ones, dropping some. The sample lists about 490,000 clones, roughly 80% occurring once. The sequencing input was PBMCs. The receptors come from a middle-aged woman in good health. Some clones in this sample may be carry-over from other donors' samples.

To note about this clone: This likely reflects a read error, since a far larger clone is one base away. J is TRBJ1-1 and V is TRBV7-8, with 9 bases that match TRBD1. J gave up 4 bases and V 8 bases, and 11 bases lay outside the gene matches. Germline V lookup: CDR1 SGHVS, CDR2 FQNEAQ. The CDR3 is 15 amino acids. DNA of the CDR3: TGTGCCAGCGGCCCCCTCGACAGGGGGACCACTGAAGCTTTCTTT. This encodes CASGPLDRGTTEAFF.

The J gene is TRBJ2-7, the V gene TRBV19, with D possibly matching TRBD2 (5 bases). Germline V gene data show CDR1 as LNHDA and CDR2 as SQIVND (reference sequence). There are 16 residues in the CDR3. Deletions cut 4 bases from V and 1 base from J, with 17 bases between. CDR3 residues: CASSTLIGGSSYEQYF. Here the CDR3 DNA reads TGTGCCAGTAGTACCCTGATTGGAGGCTCTTCCTACGAGCAGTACTTC. The full variable domain, its missing parts supplied by reference TRBV19 and TRBJ2-7, is DGGITQSPKYLFRKEGQNVTLSCEQNLNHDAMYWYRQDPGQGLRLIYYSQIVNDFQKGDIAEGYSVSREKKESFPLTVTSAQKNPTAFYLCASSTLIGGSSYEQYFGPGTRLTVT.

The chain is built from TRBV19 and TRBJ2-2, with TRBD1 as a possible D gene (5 bases). The CDR3 loop spans 14 amino acids. Deletions cut 2 bases from V and 1 base from J, with 5 bases between. Looked up from germline, CDR1 is LNHDA and CDR2 is SQIVND (reference sequence). CDR3: CASSIQGNTGELFF. In nucleotides, the CDR3 is TGTGCCAGTAGTATACAGGGGAACACCGGGGAGCTGTTTTTT.

As regards this clone: A read error is the likely source, as a far larger clone sits one nucleotide away. It is likely a read error, because the conserved phenylalanine at the end of the CDR3 is missing. It is unclear where the CDR3 begins or ends on the DNA, so no DNA is shown, and the CDR3 is as TCRdb lists it. This chain connects TRBV6-1 to TRBJ1-2. From germline, CDR1 is MNHNS and CDR2 SASEGT. The CDR3 adds up to 12 amino acids, both ends counted. CDR3 sequence reads: CASSEAQRVFSL.

The genes are TRBV7-9 and TRBJ1-1, with D possibly TRBD1 on 5 matching bases. The V and J ends lost 5 bases and 8 bases respectively, with 15 bases between them. This CDR3 spans 13 amino acids. The germline gives CDR1 SEHNR, CDR2 FQNEAQ (reference sequence). The CDR3 region has the DNA TGTGCCAGCAGCCCTGTGTGGGGGTGGGAAGCTTTCTTT. Its translation: CASSPVWGWEAFF.